The sample holds a few counts of the clone carrying this TCR beta chain. CDR1 SNHLY and CDR2 FYNNEI come from the germline V gene. V lost 6 bases to trimming and J lost 0 bases; unmatched junction nucleotides: 5. The length of the CDR3 is 15 residues. This record belongs to a study of blood T cell repertoires in COVID-19. Study in general: Italy, Spain and the United States were the sources of the convalescent and acute COVID-19 samples.

Method: immunoSEQ multiplex PCR; TCRdb's copy keeps in-frame clones and lacks some. This table has over 130,000 clones, more than 85% appearing once. The V and J genes are TRBV2 and TRBJ2-3; the match to TRBD2 covers 8 bases. This clonotype was sampled from a human donor in a cohort sampled during active COVID-19. Sequenced material: peripheral blood. The CDR3 loop is CASRDGTRSTDTQYF. In nucleotides, the CDR3 is TGTGCCAGCAGGGACGGGACTAGAAGCACAGATACGCAGTATTTT.